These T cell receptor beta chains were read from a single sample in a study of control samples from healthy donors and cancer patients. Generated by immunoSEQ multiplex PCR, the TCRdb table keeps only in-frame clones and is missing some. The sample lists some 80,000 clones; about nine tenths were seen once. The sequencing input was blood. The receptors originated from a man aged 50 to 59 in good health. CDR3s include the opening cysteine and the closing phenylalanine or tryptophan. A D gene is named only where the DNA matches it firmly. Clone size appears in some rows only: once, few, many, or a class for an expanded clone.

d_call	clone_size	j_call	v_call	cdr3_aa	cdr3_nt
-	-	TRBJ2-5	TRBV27	CVSSLGATAETQYF	TGTGTCAGCAGTTTAGGGGCGACAGCGGAGACCCAGTACTTC
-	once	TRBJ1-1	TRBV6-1	CASSDNWRGTEAFF	TGTGCCAGCAGTGACAATTGGAGGGGCACTGAAGCTTTCTTT
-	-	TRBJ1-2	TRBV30	CAWTGGVSGYTF	TGTGCCTGGACGGGGGGGGTGAGTGGCTACACCTTC
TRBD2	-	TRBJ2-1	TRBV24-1	CATSDRTSGGLGNEQFF	TGTGCCACCAGTGACCGGACTAGCGGGGGCCTGGGTAATGAGCAGTTCTTC
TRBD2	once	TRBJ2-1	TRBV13	CASSARTSGGAGEQFF	TGTGCCAGCAGCGCACGGACTAGCGGGGGGGCCGGCGAGCAGTTCTTC
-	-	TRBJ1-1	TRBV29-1	CSGGHTEAFF	TGCAGCGGAGGGCACACTGAAGCTTTCTTT
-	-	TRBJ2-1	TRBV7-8	CASSLGGDSRFF	TGTGCCAGCAGCCTAGGAGGGGACTCGCGGTTCTTC
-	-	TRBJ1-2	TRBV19	CASSIGAAINYGYTF	TGTGCCAGTAGTATAGGGGCCGCTATTAACTATGGCTACACCTTC
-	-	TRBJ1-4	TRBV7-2	CASSPVGGTEKLFF	TGTGCCAGCAGCCCCGTGGGAGGGACCGAAAAACTGTTTTTT
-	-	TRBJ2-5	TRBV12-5	CASGLEAVGRRETQYF	TGTGCTAGTGGTTTGGAGGCCGTAGGGCGCCGGGAGACCCAGTACTTC
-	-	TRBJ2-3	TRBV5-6	CASSLGGSTDTQYF	TGTGCCAGCAGCTTGGGCGGGAGCACAGATACGCAGTATTTT
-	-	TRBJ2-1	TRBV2	CASRARRNVNNEQFF	TGTGCCAGCAGGGCTAGACGGAACGTTAACAATGAGCAGTTCTTC
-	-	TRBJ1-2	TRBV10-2	CASSEPVPSNYGYTF	TGCGCCAGCAGTGAGCCAGTACCCTCTAACTATGGCTACACCTTC
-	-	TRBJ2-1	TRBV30	CAWSALGTRYNEQFF	TGTGCCTGGAGTGCGCTGGGGACCCGTTACAATGAGCAGTTCTTC
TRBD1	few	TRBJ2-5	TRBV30	CAWSPPGQQETQYF	TGTGCCTGGAGTCCGCCGGGACAGCAAGAGACCCAGTACTTC
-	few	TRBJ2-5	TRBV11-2	CASSSGVKETQYF	TGTGCCAGCAGCTCGGGGGTAAAAGAGACCCAGTACTTC
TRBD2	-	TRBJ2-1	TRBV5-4	CASSHTGLAGGPRNEQFF	TGTGCCAGCAGCCATACCGGACTAGCGGGGGGGCCTAGAAATGAGCAGTTCTTC
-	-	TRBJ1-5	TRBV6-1	CASSKGVDVGNQPQHF	TGTGCCAGCAGTAAAGGAGTCGACGTCGGCAATCAGCCCCAGCATTTT
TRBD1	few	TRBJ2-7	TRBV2	CASRVQGTTYEQYF	TGTGCCAGCAGGGTACAGGGGACCACCTACGAGCAGTACTTC
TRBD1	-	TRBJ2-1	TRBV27	CASSFRDRGTYNEQFF	TGTGCCAGCAGTTTCCGGGACAGGGGCACCTACAATGAGCAGTTCTTC